These T cell receptor beta chains were read from a single sample in a study of T cell responses to AZD1222 COVID-19 vaccine. Here immunoSEQ multiplex PCR was the method, and the copy in TCRdb shows in-frame clones only, minus some. The sample carries fewer than 90,000 clones, roughly 84% recorded once. The sample consisted of peripheral blood, taken on day 0 of AZD1222 vaccination. Receptor source: an adult in good health. The CDR3 runs from the conserved cysteine through the conserved F or W. The order of the fields is J gene, V gene, clone size, D gene, CDR3 DNA, CDR3 protein. A D gene is named only where the DNA matches it firmly. Size values are once, few and many counts, or a class for expanded clones, and some rows have none.

J gene: TRBJ1-1; V gene: TRBV28; clone size: .; D gene: .; CDR3 DNA: TGTGCCAGCAGGCCGGGGGGGACTAGCGCTGAAGCTTTCTTT; CDR3 protein: CASRPGGTSAEAFF
J gene: TRBJ2-1; V gene: TRBV9; clone size: .; D gene: TRBD2; CDR3 DNA: TGTGCCAGCAGCGTAGCTTCCGGGAGGAACTACAATGAGCAGTTCTTC; CDR3 protein: CASSVASGRNYNEQFF
J gene: TRBJ1-4; V gene: TRBV15; clone size: .; D gene: .; CDR3 DNA: TGTGCCACCAGCAGAGATTTCCGGGCTGAAAAACTGTTTTTT; CDR3 protein: CATSRDFRAEKLFF
J gene: TRBJ2-2; V gene: TRBV7-6; clone size: .; D gene: .; CDR3 DNA: TGTGCCAGCAGTCTCACAGCCCCGGGGGAGCTGTTTTTT; CDR3 protein: CASSLTAPGELFF
J gene: TRBJ2-1; V gene: TRBV27; clone size: .; D gene: .; CDR3 DNA: TGTGCCAGCAGTAAAAACAGCGATTCCAATGAGCAGTTCTTC; CDR3 protein: CASSKNSDSNEQFF
J gene: TRBJ2-3; V gene: TRBV3-1/TRBV3-2; clone size: .; D gene: TRBD2; CDR3 DNA: TGTGCCAGCAGCCCACTCTCTTGGGAGGGCGTGACAGATACGCAGTATTTT; CDR3 protein: CASSPLSWEGVTDTQYF
J gene: TRBJ2-1; V gene: TRBV5-1; clone size: .; D gene: TRBD2; CDR3 DNA: TGCGCCAGCAGCCCTGGCGGGAGCTACAATGAGCAGTTCTTC; CDR3 protein: CASSPGGSYNEQFF
J gene: TRBJ1-1; V gene: TRBV5-1; clone size: .; D gene: TRBD1; CDR3 DNA: TGCGCCAGCAGCTCCGGACAGGGAGGGGGGAACACTGAAGCTTTCTTT; CDR3 protein: CASSSGQGGGNTEAFF
J gene: TRBJ1-6; V gene: TRBV7-9; clone size: .; D gene: .; CDR3 DNA: TGTGCCAGCAGCTTAGAACAATATAATTCACCCCTCCACTTT; CDR3 protein: CASSLEQYNSPLHF
J gene: TRBJ1-1; V gene: TRBV5-1; clone size: few; D gene: .; CDR3 DNA: TGCGCCAGCAGCTTGGCGTCAAACCCTGAAGCTTTCTTT; CDR3 protein: CASSLASNPEAFF
J gene: TRBJ2-7; V gene: TRBV5-1; clone size: .; D gene: .; CDR3 DNA: TGCGCCAGCACTCCCCGGGACACCTCCTACGAGCAGTACTTC; CDR3 protein: CASTPRDTSYEQYF
J gene: TRBJ1-5; V gene: TRBV6-5; clone size: .; D gene: .; CDR3 DNA: .; CDR3 protein: CASSSSRVNQPQHF
J gene: TRBJ1-2; V gene: TRBV7-9; clone size: .; D gene: .; CDR3 DNA: TGTGCCAGCAGCCCAGGGTCTCGTGGCTACACCTTC; CDR3 protein: CASSPGSRGYTF
J gene: TRBJ1-1; V gene: TRBV27; clone size: .; D gene: .; CDR3 DNA: TGTGCCAGCAGGAACCCCGACTCCTTAGGTGGGGCTTTCTTT; CDR3 protein: CASRNPDSLGGAFF
J gene: TRBJ2-2; V gene: TRBV3-1/TRBV3-2; clone size: .; D gene: .; CDR3 DNA: TGTGCCAGCAGCCAAGATGGCACCGGGGAGCTGTTTTTT; CDR3 protein: CASSQDGTGELFF
J gene: TRBJ1-2; V gene: TRBV3-1/TRBV3-2; clone size: .; D gene: .; CDR3 DNA: TGTGCCAGCAGTCGACAGGAAGGCTATGGCTACACCTTC; CDR3 protein: CASSRQEGYGYTF
J gene: TRBJ1-1; V gene: TRBV24-1; clone size: .; D gene: .; CDR3 DNA: TGTGCCACCAGTCCAAGGGGGGTCACTGAAGCTTTCTTT; CDR3 protein: CATSPRGVTEAFF
J gene: TRBJ2-1; V gene: TRBV5-4; clone size: .; D gene: .; CDR3 DNA: TGTGCCAGCAGCTTGGTTTCTTCTAGCAATGAGCAGTTCTTC; CDR3 protein: CASSLVSSSNEQFF
J gene: TRBJ1-1; V gene: TRBV14; clone size: .; D gene: .; CDR3 DNA: TGTGCCAGCAGCCAAGCAACGGGCACGTTGAACACTGAAGCTTTCTTT; CDR3 protein: CASSQATGTLNTEAFF
J gene: TRBJ1-2; V gene: TRBV9; clone size: .; D gene: TRBD1; CDR3 DNA: TGTGCCAGCAGCCCCTATCCCCGGGACAGCTATGGCTACACCTTC; CDR3 protein: CASSPYPRDSYGYTF
J gene: TRBJ2-1; V gene: TRBV9; clone size: once; D gene: .; CDR3 DNA: TGTGCCAGCAGCCCGCGACTAGGAAGTGGCAATGAGCAGTTCTTC; CDR3 protein: CASSPRLGSGNEQFF
J gene: TRBJ2-2; V gene: TRBV5-1; clone size: .; D gene: TRBD2; CDR3 DNA: TGCGCCAGCAGCTTGATTAGCCAATCTAGCGGAGGCCCCGGGGAGCTGTTTTTT; CDR3 protein: CASSLISQSSGGPGELFF
J gene: TRBJ2-5; V gene: TRBV6-5; clone size: medium-sized; D gene: TRBD1; CDR3 DNA: TGTGCCAGCAGTTACGGACAGGGAGCCCTCGGAGAGACCCAGTACTTC; CDR3 protein: CASSYGQGALGETQYF
J gene: TRBJ1-1; V gene: TRBV5-5; clone size: .; D gene: TRBD1; CDR3 DNA: TGTGCCAGCAGCAAGGGGGCGGACACTGAAGCTTTCTTT; CDR3 protein: CASSKGADTEAFF
J gene: TRBJ2-3; V gene: TRBV29-1; clone size: .; D gene: .; CDR3 DNA: TGCAGCGTTGAGAGGGTAGGCACAGATACGCAGTATTTT; CDR3 protein: CSVERVGTDTQYF
J gene: TRBJ1-1; V gene: TRBV13; clone size: once; D gene: .; CDR3 DNA: TGTGCCAGCAGCTTAGGGCAAGTGAACACTGAAGCTTTCTTT; CDR3 protein: CASSLGQVNTEAFF
J gene: TRBJ2-2; V gene: TRBV27; clone size: .; D gene: TRBD2; CDR3 DNA: TGTGCCAGCGGGGGACTAGCGAACCCCGGGGAGCTGTTTTTT; CDR3 protein: CASGGLANPGELFF
J gene: TRBJ2-1; V gene: TRBV11-3; clone size: .; D gene: .; CDR3 DNA: TGTGCCAGCAGCCCTGGACCCAACTGGGATGAGCAGTTCTTC; CDR3 protein: CASSPGPNWDEQFF
J gene: TRBJ1-1; V gene: TRBV10-3; clone size: .; D gene: .; CDR3 DNA: TGTGCCATCAGTACCATGACAGGCCCCACTGAAGCTTTCTTT; CDR3 protein: CAISTMTGPTEAFF
J gene: TRBJ2-1; V gene: TRBV10-1; clone size: few; D gene: .; CDR3 DNA: TGCGCCAGCAGTGAAAGGCCTAGCGCCTACAATGAGCAGTTCTTC; CDR3 protein: CASSERPSAYNEQFF
J gene: TRBJ2-7; V gene: TRBV28; clone size: .; D gene: .; CDR3 DNA: TGTGCCAGCAGTGAGGGGGTCCACGAGCAGTACTTC; CDR3 protein: CASSEGVHEQYF
J gene: TRBJ1-1; V gene: TRBV5-5; clone size: once; D gene: .; CDR3 DNA: TGTGCCAGCAGCTTGGCCTACACCGGGTGGACTGAAGCTTTCTTT; CDR3 protein: CASSLAYTGWTEAFF
J gene: TRBJ2-7; V gene: TRBV30; clone size: .; D gene: .; CDR3 DNA: TGTGCCTGGAGTGTAGGGGGAGCGCCCTCCTACGAGCAGTACTTC; CDR3 protein: CAWSVGGAPSYEQYF
J gene: TRBJ1-1; V gene: TRBV3-1/TRBV3-2; clone size: .; D gene: .; CDR3 DNA: TGTGCCAGCAGCCAAGATGTCCTCAGGGTGGGGAACACTGAAGCTTTCTTT; CDR3 protein: CASSQDVLRVGNTEAFF
J gene: TRBJ1-1; V gene: TRBV10-2; clone size: .; D gene: TRBD1; CDR3 DNA: TGCGCCAGCACGGGACAGGGTCCGAACACTGAAGCTTTCTTT; CDR3 protein: CASTGQGPNTEAFF
J gene: TRBJ1-2; V gene: TRBV19; clone size: few; D gene: TRBD1; CDR3 DNA: TGTGCCACCCCCGGGACAGATAGTGGCTACACCTTC; CDR3 protein: CATPGTDSGYTF
J gene: TRBJ2-1; V gene: TRBV7-6; clone size: .; D gene: TRBD2; CDR3 DNA: TGTGCCAGCAGCCCCGATAGCGGGCGGGGCTACAATGAGCAGTTCTTC; CDR3 protein: CASSPDSGRGYNEQFF
J gene: TRBJ2-3; V gene: TRBV4-1; clone size: once; D gene: TRBD2; CDR3 DNA: TGCGCCAGCAGCCAAGAGTTCGGCGGGAGGTGGGATACGCAGTATTTT; CDR3 protein: CASSQEFGGRWDTQYF
J gene: TRBJ2-5; V gene: TRBV7-9; clone size: .; D gene: .; CDR3 DNA: TGTGCCAGCAGCTGGGGGACTTCGGGCGAGACCCAGTACTTC; CDR3 protein: CASSWGTSGETQYF
J gene: TRBJ2-1; V gene: TRBV15; clone size: once; D gene: TRBD2; CDR3 DNA: TGTGCCACCAGCAGACCACTCGGGGGGGAGCAGTTCTTC; CDR3 protein: CATSRPLGGEQFF
J gene: TRBJ2-1; V gene: TRBV9; clone size: .; D gene: TRBD2; CDR3 DNA: TGTGCCAGCAGTCACTCCCGGGCTAGCGGGAAGAATAATGAGCAGTTCTTC; CDR3 protein: CASSHSRASGKNNEQFF
J gene: TRBJ2-7; V gene: TRBV7-9; clone size: .; D gene: .; CDR3 DNA: TGTGCCAGCAGCCCGGGCCACGAGCAGTACTTC; CDR3 protein: CASSPGHEQYF
J gene: TRBJ2-7; V gene: TRBV6-5; clone size: few; D gene: .; CDR3 DNA: TGTGCCAGCAGGGCAGGGCAGGGGGGCTACGAGCAGTACTTC; CDR3 protein: CASRAGQGGYEQYF
J gene: TRBJ1-5; V gene: TRBV28; clone size: .; D gene: .; CDR3 DNA: TGTGCCAGCAGTTTAACAGTCGCCAATCAGCCCCAGCATTTT; CDR3 protein: CASSLTVANQPQHF
J gene: TRBJ2-3; V gene: TRBV28; clone size: .; D gene: .; CDR3 DNA: TGTGCCAGCAGGTCTCCCGGGACCGTCTTCAGCACAGATACGCAGTATTTT; CDR3 protein: CASRSPGTVFSTDTQYF
J gene: TRBJ2-5; V gene: TRBV18; clone size: .; D gene: TRBD1; CDR3 DNA: TGTGCCAGCTCACGGACAGGGGGGCCCCAAGAGACCCAGTACTTC; CDR3 protein: CASSRTGGPQETQYF
J gene: TRBJ1-5; V gene: TRBV6-5; clone size: .; D gene: TRBD1; CDR3 DNA: TGTGCCAGCAGGAGGGGGCTCGAGGGTCAGCCCCAGCATTTT; CDR3 protein: CASRRGLEGQPQHF
J gene: TRBJ1-5; V gene: TRBV5-1; clone size: .; D gene: TRBD1; CDR3 DNA: TGCGCCAGCAGCCACGGGACAGTTAGCAATCAGCCCCAGCATTTT; CDR3 protein: CASSHGTVSNQPQHF
J gene: TRBJ1-2; V gene: TRBV2; clone size: few; D gene: .; CDR3 DNA: TGTGCCAGCAGTGGTTCCCTCGACTTC; CDR3 protein: CASSGSLDF
J gene: TRBJ2-1; V gene: TRBV18; clone size: once; D gene: TRBD2; CDR3 DNA: TGTGCCAGCTCAGCGACTAGCGGGAGGGATCTATACAATGAGCAGTTCTTC; CDR3 protein: CASSATSGRDLYNEQFF
J gene: TRBJ1-1; V gene: TRBV2; clone size: .; D gene: .; CDR3 DNA: TGTGCCAGCACCGTCCACACTGAAGCTTTCTTT; CDR3 protein: CASTVHTEAFF
J gene: TRBJ2-1; V gene: TRBV7-3; clone size: .; D gene: .; CDR3 DNA: TGTGCCAGCAGCTTATGGGCGGGGGCCTCCTACAATGAGCAGTTCTTC; CDR3 protein: CASSLWAGASYNEQFF
J gene: TRBJ1-1; V gene: TRBV5-1; clone size: .; D gene: .; CDR3 DNA: TGCGCCAGCAGCTTGACCGGTAGGAGCACTGAAGCTTTCTTT; CDR3 protein: CASSLTGRSTEAFF
J gene: TRBJ1-1; V gene: TRBV6-5; clone size: .; D gene: .; CDR3 DNA: TGTGCCAGCAGTTACTCTCAGGAGCTGAGCACTGAAGCTTTCTTT; CDR3 protein: CASSYSQELSTEAFF
J gene: TRBJ2-5; V gene: TRBV29-1; clone size: .; D gene: .; CDR3 DNA: TGCAGCGTAGCAGAGGTAGAGACCCAGTACTTC; CDR3 protein: CSVAEVETQYF
J gene: TRBJ1-2; V gene: TRBV7-8; clone size: .; D gene: .; CDR3 DNA: TGTGCCAGCAGCTTCACCGGGACTTCAGCTGGCTACACCTTC; CDR3 protein: CASSFTGTSAGYTF
J gene: TRBJ2-7; V gene: TRBV5-1; clone size: .; D gene: .; CDR3 DNA: TGCGCCAGCAGTCTGGAGGGGGCCGTAGGGTACGAGCAGTACTTC; CDR3 protein: CASSLEGAVGYEQYF
J gene: TRBJ2-2; V gene: TRBV29-1; clone size: .; D gene: .; CDR3 DNA: TGCAGCGTTGCCTCGTTAAACACCGGGGAGCTGTTTTTT; CDR3 protein: CSVASLNTGELFF
J gene: TRBJ2-1; V gene: TRBV10-1; clone size: .; D gene: TRBD2; CDR3 DNA: TGCGCCAGCAGTGATTGGGCTAGCGGGAGAGAGAGTGAGCAGTTCTTC; CDR3 protein: CASSDWASGRESEQFF
J gene: TRBJ1-4; V gene: TRBV5-4; clone size: once; D gene: .; CDR3 DNA: TGTGCCAGCAGCTCGGGGGCGCGGGATGAAAAACTGTTTTTT; CDR3 protein: CASSSGARDEKLFF